This is a list of T cell receptor beta chains from one sample in a study of blood T cell repertoires in COVID-19. Profiling relied on immunoSEQ multiplex PCR, and the TCRdb table lists in-frame clones only, not all of them. The sample carries 63,000 or so clones, roughly 82% recorded once. The sequenced material came from peripheral blood. These receptors came from a human donor in a cohort sampled during active COVID-19. Each CDR3 is given with its conserved first and last residue. The order of the fields is J gene, D gene, clone size, CDR3 length, V gene, CDR3 protein, CDR3 DNA. The D gene is left open where the match is weak. Clone size is not always given. Where it is, it says once, few, many or a class for expanded clones.

J gene: TRBJ2-1
D gene: TRBD2
clone size: -
CDR3 length: 16
V gene: TRBV9
CDR3 protein: CASSAGLAVSYNEQFF
CDR3 DNA: TGTGCCAGCAGCGCGGGACTAGCGGTCTCCTACAATGAGCAGTTCTTC

J gene: TRBJ1-5
D gene: TRBD1
clone size: -
CDR3 length: 15
V gene: TRBV6-5
CDR3 protein: CASSPKDRPNQPQHF
CDR3 DNA: TGTGCCAGCAGCCCCAAGGACAGGCCTAATCAGCCCCAGCATTTT

J gene: TRBJ2-3
D gene: TRBD1
clone size: -
CDR3 length: 12
V gene: TRBV10-3
CDR3 protein: CAIGTEPDTQYF
CDR3 DNA: TGTGCCATCGGGACAGAACCAGATACGCAGTATTTT

J gene: TRBJ1-3
D gene: TRBD1
clone size: -
CDR3 length: 17
V gene: TRBV9
CDR3 protein: CASSARAPWDSGNTIYF
CDR3 DNA: TGTGCCAGCAGCGCCAGAGCCCCGTGGGACAGTGGAAACACCATATATTTT

J gene: TRBJ2-7
D gene: -
clone size: -
CDR3 length: 14
V gene: TRBV6-5
CDR3 protein: CASSYATGSYEQYF
CDR3 DNA: TGTGCCAGCAGTTACGCTACCGGCTCCTACGAGCAGTACTTC

J gene: TRBJ2-3
D gene: TRBD1
clone size: -
CDR3 length: 17
V gene: TRBV6-4
CDR3 protein: CASSDRPMDRGSRTQYF
CDR3 DNA: TGTGCCAGCAGTGACCGCCCTATGGACAGGGGGTCTCGTACGCAGTATTTT

J gene: TRBJ1-2
D gene: TRBD1
clone size: -
CDR3 length: 13
V gene: TRBV15
CDR3 protein: CATSMDRNYGYTF
CDR3 DNA: TGTGCCACCAGCATGGACAGGAACTATGGCTACACCTTC

J gene: TRBJ2-2
D gene: TRBD1
clone size: -
CDR3 length: 15
V gene: TRBV25-1
CDR3 protein: CASSEWDRGTGELFF
CDR3 DNA: TGTGCCAGCAGTGAGTGGGACAGGGGCACCGGGGAGCTGTTTTTT

J gene: TRBJ2-2
D gene: TRBD1
clone size: -
CDR3 length: 17
V gene: TRBV25-1
CDR3 protein: CASSTTTGAGNTGELFF
CDR3 DNA: TGTGCCAGCAGTACCACAACAGGGGCTGGGAACACCGGGGAGCTGTTTTTT

J gene: TRBJ2-7
D gene: TRBD2
clone size: few
CDR3 length: 16
V gene: TRBV7-2
CDR3 protein: CASSLMGLAGDYEQYF
CDR3 DNA: TGTGCCAGCAGCTTAATGGGGCTAGCGGGGGACTACGAGCAGTACTTC

J gene: TRBJ1-2
D gene: TRBD1
clone size: few
CDR3 length: 15
V gene: TRBV18
CDR3 protein: CASSPVGQGSYGYTF
CDR3 DNA: TGTGCCAGTTCACCAGTAGGACAGGGGAGCTATGGCTACACCTTC

J gene: TRBJ2-5
D gene: TRBD2
clone size: -
CDR3 length: 16
V gene: TRBV5-5
CDR3 protein: CASSKSVAGGQETQYF
CDR3 DNA: TGTGCCAGCAGTAAATCGGTAGCGGGGGGGCAAGAGACCCAGTACTTC

J gene: TRBJ2-7
D gene: TRBD1
clone size: -
CDR3 length: 14
V gene: TRBV7-9
CDR3 protein: CASSLGQASYEQYF
CDR3 DNA: TGTGCCAGCAGCTTGGGACAGGCCTCCTACGAGCAGTACTTC

J gene: TRBJ2-1
D gene: -
clone size: -
CDR3 length: 13
V gene: TRBV27
CDR3 protein: CASSLSWGGEQFF
CDR3 DNA: TGTGCCAGCAGTTTATCTTGGGGCGGTGAGCAGTTCTTC

J gene: TRBJ2-4
D gene: -
clone size: -
CDR3 length: 14
V gene: TRBV4-1
CDR3 protein: CASSQLGTPNIQYF
CDR3 DNA: TGCGCCAGCAGCCAACTCGGGACACCAAACATTCAGTACTTC

J gene: TRBJ2-5
D gene: TRBD2
clone size: -
CDR3 length: 15
V gene: TRBV7-9
CDR3 protein: CASSPGTRMVETQYF
CDR3 DNA: TGTGCCAGCAGCCCCGGGACTAGAATGGTCGAGACCCAGTACTTC

J gene: TRBJ1-3
D gene: -
clone size: -
CDR3 length: 15
V gene: TRBV3-1/TRBV3-2
CDR3 protein: CASSPTGQPGNTIYF
CDR3 DNA: TGTGCCAGCAGCCCAACAGGCCAGCCTGGAAACACCATATATTTT

J gene: TRBJ1-2
D gene: TRBD1
clone size: -
CDR3 length: 15
V gene: TRBV28
CDR3 protein: CASNRGQGRYYGYTF
CDR3 DNA: TGTGCCAGCAACCGGGGACAGGGGAGATACTATGGCTACACCTTC

J gene: TRBJ1-6
D gene: -
clone size: few
CDR3 length: 15
V gene: TRBV5-4
CDR3 protein: CASSLSGAFNSPLHF
CDR3 DNA: TGTGCCAGCAGCTTGTCTGGGGCCTTTAATTCACCCCTCCACTTT

J gene: TRBJ1-1
D gene: TRBD1
clone size: -
CDR3 length: 15
V gene: TRBV6-1
CDR3 protein: CASSEPEDRVSRAFF
CDR3 DNA: TGTGCCAGCAGTGAACCAGAGGACAGGGTTAGTCGCGCTTTCTTT

J gene: TRBJ1-6
D gene: TRBD1
clone size: few
CDR3 length: 15
V gene: TRBV7-2
CDR3 protein: CASSLWGQGTSPLHF
CDR3 DNA: TGTGCCAGCAGCTTATGGGGACAGGGGACTTCACCCCTCCACTTT

J gene: TRBJ2-7
D gene: TRBD1
clone size: -
CDR3 length: 16
V gene: TRBV28
CDR3 protein: CASSLPGQGVNHEQYF
CDR3 DNA: TGTGCCAGCAGTTTACCGGGACAGGGGGTAAATCACGAGCAGTACTTC

J gene: TRBJ1-6
D gene: TRBD1
clone size: once
CDR3 length: 14
V gene: TRBV6-6
CDR3 protein: CASSGQGTRIPLHF
CDR3 DNA: TGTGCCAGCAGCGGACAGGGGACTCGAATACCCCTCCACTTT

J gene: TRBJ2-5
D gene: -
clone size: -
CDR3 length: 13
V gene: TRBV9
CDR3 protein: CASSEGDRETQYF
CDR3 DNA: TGTGCCAGCAGCGAGGGGGATCGGGAGACCCAGTACTTC

J gene: TRBJ2-6
D gene: -
clone size: -
CDR3 length: 18
V gene: TRBV6-2/TRBV6-3
CDR3 protein: CASSYQPGYSSGANVLTF
CDR3 DNA: TGTGCCAGCAGTTACCAGCCAGGGTATAGCTCTGGGGCCAACGTCCTGACTTTC

J gene: TRBJ1-1
D gene: -
clone size: -
CDR3 length: 14
V gene: TRBV11-3
CDR3 protein: CASSLVGGSTEAFF
CDR3 DNA: TGTGCCAGCAGCTTAGTTGGGGGGAGCACTGAAGCTTTCTTT

J gene: TRBJ1-6
D gene: -
clone size: once
CDR3 length: 18
V gene: TRBV5-4
CDR3 protein: CASSLVRGRGSYNSPLHF
CDR3 DNA: TGTGCCAGCAGCTTGGTCAGGGGAAGGGGGTCCTATAATTCACCCCTCCACTTT

J gene: TRBJ2-3
D gene: TRBD1
clone size: -
CDR3 length: 16
V gene: TRBV6-4
CDR3 protein: CASSPLGGQGTDTQYF
CDR3 DNA: TGTGCCAGCAGTCCCCTCGGGGGACAGGGCACAGATACGCAGTATTTT

J gene: TRBJ2-1
D gene: TRBD1
clone size: -
CDR3 length: 12
V gene: TRBV7-9
CDR3 protein: CASRHGWDSLFF
CDR3 DNA: TGTGCCAGCAGACATGGGTGGGACAGCTTATTCTTC

J gene: TRBJ2-3
D gene: TRBD1
clone size: once
CDR3 length: 13
V gene: TRBV28
CDR3 protein: CASRDSSTDTQYF
CDR3 DNA: TGTGCCAGCCGGGACAGTAGCACAGATACGCAGTATTTT

J gene: TRBJ2-1
D gene: TRBD1
clone size: -
CDR3 length: 19
V gene: TRBV7-3
CDR3 protein: CASSLRLGQGPWSYNEQFF
CDR3 DNA: TGTGCCAGCAGCTTACGACTGGGACAGGGCCCTTGGTCCTACAATGAGCAGTTCTTC